These 28 T cell receptor beta chains came from one sample sequenced in a study of preoperative IRX-2 immunotherapy in early breast cancer. The data were produced by immunoSEQ multiplex PCR, yet TCRdb's version contains in-frame clones alone and is incomplete. This sample has fewer than 40,000 clones, with about nine tenths found just once. The treatment here: preoperative locoregional IRX-2 cytokine immunotherapy. Material: tumor tissue, obtained after IRX-2 immunotherapy. The receptors here all came from a human donor with breast cancer.

V and J are TRBV5-1 and TRBJ2-3; D is possibly TRBD2 (7 bases). The CDR3 is 18 amino acids. Trimming stripped 10 bases from V and 2 bases from J, with 29 bases between. Per germline, CDR1 SGHRS and CDR2 YFSETQ. CDR3 amino acids: CARLLAGASGRFTDTQYF. In nucleotides, the CDR3 is TGCGCCCGCCTTCTTGCAGGGGCTAGCGGCCGATTCACAGATACGCAGTATTTT.

This clone showed up just once. The V gene is TRBV7-1, the J gene TRBJ2-2; the D is unclear. TRBV7-1 is reported as an ORF; its role is uncertain. This CDR3 region has 14 residues. Trimming shortened V by 4 bases and J by 0 bases, and 6 bases separated the two germline ends. CDR3 protein: CASSLEANTGELFF. The CDR3 coding sequence is TGTGCCAGCAGCTTAGAAGCGAACACCGGGGAGCTGTTTTTT.

J is TRBJ2-7 and V is TRBV6-8; D unclear. The CDR3 spans 12 residues. V was shortened by 5 bases and J by 2 bases, with 7 bases between the two germline ends. Per the germline V gene, CDR1 is MNHGY and CDR2 is SAAAGT. CDR3 DNA: TGTGCCAGCAGTGCCCCGACCTACGAGCAGTACGTC. Residues: CASSAPTYEQYV.

The rearrangement joins TRBV29-1 to TRBJ2-2, with D unclear. Germline CDR1 reads SQVTM; CDR2 reads ANQGSEA. This CDR3 contains 13 residues. The germline V and J ends were trimmed by 7 bases and 1 base, with 10 bases remaining between them. CDR3 nucleotide sequence: TGCAGCGCGCTCGGATGGAACACCGGGGAGCTGTTTTTT. This translates into CSALGWNTGELFF.

This chain links TRBV7-4 with TRBJ1-1, with TRBD1 identical over 7 bases. The V segment lost 4 bases and the J segment 4 bases; nucleotides outside the gene matches: 3. The length of the CDR3 is 13 residues. From germline, CDR1 is SGHVT and CDR2 SQSDAQ. Here the CDR3 reads CASSSRQGTEAFF. DNA for the CDR3: TGTGCCAGCAGCTCACGACAGGGCACTGAAGCTTTCTTT.

This clone was seen only a few times. This chain links TRBV18 with TRBJ1-2; 9 nucleotides match TRBD1. V trimming: 4 bases; J trimming: 6 bases; junction bases outside the gene matches: 3. Germline loops: CDR1 KGHSH, CDR2 LQKENI. There are 13 residues in the CDR3. The CDR3 reads CASSRQGGDGYTF. The DNA for the CDR3 is TGTGCCAGCTCACGACAGGGGGGTGATGGCTACACCTTC.

This clone appeared a single time. CDR3: CASSIGQGYTGELFF. CDR3 nucleotide sequence: TGTGCCAGTAGTATCGGACAGGGTTACACCGGGGAGCTGTTTTTT. The gene calls are TRBV19 and TRBJ2-2; 8 bases fit TRBD1. CDR1 is LNHDA, CDR2 SQIVND, per germline (reference sequence). V shed 3 bases and J 3 bases; nucleotides not matched to a gene: 3. This CDR3 region has 15 residues. The whole variable domain, filled in from reference TRBV19 and TRBJ2-2, reads DGGITQSPKYLFRKEGQNVTLSCEQNLNHDAMYWYRQDPGQGLRLIYYSQIVNDFQKGDIAEGYSVSREKKESFPLTVTSAQKNPTAFYLCASSIGQGYTGELFFGEGSRLTVL.

The chain couples TRBV6-8 to TRBJ1-1, with 9 bases fitting TRBD1. After removal of 6 bases from V and 1 base from J, the junction contained 6 bases not matched to a gene. Germline V gene data show CDR1 as MNHGY and CDR2 as SAAAGT. The CDR3 covers 15 residues. CDR3 protein: CASRMPGQGNTEAFF. CDR3 in DNA: TGTGCCAGCAGGATGCCGGGACAGGGGAACACTGAAGCTTTCTTT.

The gene calls are TRBV28 and TRBJ1-2, with TRBD1 matching 8 bases. The trim removed 8 bases at V and 7 bases at J, leaving 9 bases unmatched. This CDR3 is 13 amino acids long. CDR1 and CDR2 (germline): MDHEN, SYDVKM. In nucleotides, the CDR3 is TGTGCCAGCCAGGGTGGCAGGGGGCTTGGCTACACCTTC. This gives the protein CASQGGRGLGYTF.

This clone was observed a handful of times. The V call is TRBV6-8, the J call TRBJ2-7; 10 nucleotides agree with TRBD2. Looked up from germline, CDR1 is MNHGY and CDR2 is SAAAGT. The V gene end was trimmed by 5 bases and the J gene end by 4 bases; junction bases not matched to a gene: 8. This CDR3 comprises 15 residues. For the CDR3, the DNA is TGTGCCAGCAGTGACGGTAAACTAGCGGGGTACGAGCAGTACTTC. It is translated as CASSDGKLAGYEQYF.

The chain links TRBV12-5 to TRBJ1-5; the D is unclear. The CDR3 extends over 12 amino acids. Per the germline V gene, CDR1 is LGHNT and CDR2 is FRNRAP. Trimming took off 5 bases at V and 0 bases at J, with 2 bases between the two ends. CDR3: CASGLSNQPQHF. In DNA, the CDR3 is TGTGCTAGTGGTCTTAGCAATCAGCCCCAGCATTTT.

This clone was observed a single time. This chain joins TRBV11-3 and TRBJ1-5; D uncertain. The CDR3 covers 15 residues. V lost 3 bases to trimming and J lost 6 bases, with 15 bases between them. Germline V gene lookup returns CDR1 SGHNT and CDR2 YENEEA. CDR3 coding DNA: TGTGCCAGCAGCTTGAGCACAGATACTCCTCAGCCCCAGCATTTT. This translates into CASSLSTDTPQPQHF. The full variable domain, its missing parts supplied by reference TRBV11-3 and TRBJ1-5, is EAGVVQSPRYKIIEKKQPVAFWCNPISGHNTLYWYLQNLGQGPELLIRYENEEAVDDSQLPKDRFSAERLKGVDSTLKIQPAELGDSAVYLCASSLSTDTPQPQHFGDGTRLSIL.

V usage is TRBV6-8 and J usage is TRBJ2-7; 13 bases are a match to TRBD2. In germline, CDR1 is MNHGY, CDR2 SAAAGT. The CDR3 consists of 15 residues. V lost 6 bases, J lost 1 base, and 3 bases stayed unmatched. Here the CDR3 reads CASRGTSGVSYEQYV. The CDR3 DNA reads TGTGCCAGCAGGGGGACTAGCGGGGTTTCCTACGAGCAGTACGTC.

The V and J genes are TRBV6-8 and TRBJ1-2, with 8 bases that match TRBD1. V lost 6 bases and J lost 4; bases outside the gene matches: 7. Germline V gene lookup returns CDR1 MNHGY and CDR2 SAAAGT. This CDR3 is 14 amino acids long. The CDR3 region has the DNA TGTGCCAGCAGCGGGACAGGCCGAGGCTATGGCTACACCTTC. It encodes CASSGTGRGYGYTF.

The chain couples TRBV19 to TRBJ1-1; perhaps TRBD1 as D (6 bases). CDR3 length: 14 residues. Germline V gives CDR1 LNHDA, CDR2 SQIVND (reference sequence). Trimming left V 5 bases short and J 5 bases short, with 15 bases between. The DNA for the CDR3 is TGTGCCAGTAGTTTCAGGGGCGGGGGGACTGAAGCTTTCTTT. Amino acids: CASSFRGGGTEAFF.

DNA for the CDR3: TGTGCCAGTAGTCGAGGTTTAAACACTGAAGCTTTCTTT. Translated: CASSRGLNTEAFF. V gene TRBV19 combines with J gene TRBJ1-1; D is unresolved. This CDR3 has 13 amino acids. CDR1 is LNHDA and CDR2 is SQIVND in the germline V gene (reference sequence). Trimming pared 5 bases from V and 2 bases from J, leaving 9 bases between.

The chain employs TRBV19 and TRBJ2-1; tentative D call: TRBD2 (6 bases). This CDR3 contains 12 residues. CDR1 and CDR2 (germline): LNHDA, SQIVND (reference sequence). Trimming cost V 6 bases and J 8 bases, with 11 bases left between them. In nucleotides, the CDR3 is TGTGCCAGTAGGGACTACTCCGATGAGCAGTTCTTC. This translates into CASRDYSDEQFF.

The gene calls are TRBV7-6 and TRBJ2-1; 9 positions match TRBD2. Trimming at V came to 3 bases and at J to 0 bases, leaving 6 bases not matched to a gene. The V gene's germline CDR1 is SGHVS and CDR2 FNYEAQ. The CDR3 sequence is 17 residues long. CDR3 nucleotides: TGTGCCAGCAGCTTGTTAGCGGGGGCAAGCTCCTACAATGAGCAGTTCTTC. This sequence encodes CASSLLAGASSYNEQFF.

This chain uses TRBV29-1 with TRBJ1-1; TRBD1 matches at 7 bases. Germline CDR1 and CDR2: SQVTM and ANQGSEA. This CDR3 region has 17 residues. Germline trimming cut 4 bases from V and 2 bases from J; bases unmatched to any gene: 16. The CDR3 loop is CSVVFGDSRAGNTEAFF. The CDR3 region has the DNA TGCAGCGTTGTCTTCGGGGACAGCCGGGCGGGAAACACTGAAGCTTTCTTT.

V and J are TRBV6-8 and TRBJ2-1; weak D call: TRBD2 (6 bases). Germline CDR1 is MNHGY and CDR2 is SAAAGT. This CDR3 spans 14 amino acids. V was pared by 0 bases and J by 5 bases, with 8 bases between. In DNA, the CDR3 is TGTGCCAGCAGTTACTCGGGACTTCACAATGAGCAGTTCTTC. Its translation is CASSYSGLHNEQFF.

The chain combines TRBV14 with TRBJ2-5, with TRBD2 identical over 10 bases. Trimming at V came to 3 bases and at J to 8 bases, leaving 21 bases not matched to a gene. CDR1 and CDR2 (germline): SGHDN, FVKESK. This CDR3 spans 19 amino acids. The CDR3 is CASSQAIAGGPIRKRTQYF. The DNA for the CDR3 is TGTGCCAGCAGCCAGGCGATAGCGGGGGGCCCGATTCGCAAGAGAACCCAGTACTTC.

Notes on this clone: At one boundary the junction diverges from the germline segment, which might be a read error. The genes are TRBV6-8 and TRBJ1-2; 7 bases agree with TRBD1. Germline V gives CDR1 MNHGY, CDR2 SAAAGT. CDR3 length: 13 amino acids. CDR3 region: CAISVAGGYGYTF. DNA for the CDR3: TGTGCCATCAGTGTCGCAGGGGGCTATGGCTACACCTTC.

The chain carries TRBV5-1 and TRBJ2-2; TRBD2 agrees at 10 bases. The germline V gene has CDR1 SGHRS and CDR2 YFSETQ. The CDR3 length is 16 residues. V dropped 4 bases and J dropped 2; count of bases not matched to a gene: 5. Here the CDR3 DNA reads TGCGCCAGCAGCAAACGGACTAGCGGAAACACCGGGGAGCTGTTTTTT. This codes for CASSKRTSGNTGELFF.

The rearrangement links TRBV7-1 to TRBJ2-7; 11 nucleotides match TRBD2. TRBV7-1 is labeled an ORF, and its function is uncertain. The CDR3 extends over 16 amino acids. The ends lost 5 bases at V and 2 bases at J; junction bases unmatched: 8. As DNA, the CDR3 is TGTGCCAGCAGCCAAGAGGAACTAGCGGGGGCCTACGAGCAGTACTTC. It encodes CASSQEELAGAYEQYF.

This clone appeared a single time. The CDR3 sequence: CATSSADTIHQPQHF. CDR3 sequence (DNA): TGTGCCACCAGCAGTGCCGACACGATCCATCAGCCCCAGCATTTT. The V gene is TRBV15, the J gene TRBJ1-5, with no clear D. V was clipped by 3 bases and J by 5 bases, with 14 bases between them. The CDR3 is made up of 15 amino acids. Germline V gives CDR1 LNHNV, CDR2 YYDKDF (reference sequence).

The rearrangement links TRBV7-4 to TRBJ1-1; 9 bases line up with TRBD1. With 5 bases clipped from V and 1 base from J, the junction kept 2 bases outside the gene matches. The CDR3 covers 14 residues. CDR1 is SGHVT, CDR2 SQSDAQ, per germline. The DNA for the CDR3 is TGTGCCAGCAGCCTGGACAGGGGGAACACTGAAGCTTTCTTT. It is translated as CASSLDRGNTEAFF.

This chain connects TRBV7-6 to TRBJ1-4; D might be TRBD1 (6 bases). This CDR3 is 16 amino acids long. Trimming removed 1 base from V and 7 bases from J, with 16 bases in between. CDR1 is SGHVS and CDR2 is FNYEAQ in the germline V gene. CDR3 in amino acids: CASSLEVRGAGEKLFF. The CDR3 nucleotides read TGTGCCAGCAGCTTAGAAGTACGGGGGGCAGGTGAAAAACTGTTTTTT.

This chain links TRBV19 with TRBJ1-5; D might be TRBD1 (6 bases). The V and J ends lost 6 bases and 0 bases respectively, with 12 bases between them. CDR1 and CDR2 from the germline V gene are LNHDA and SQIVND (reference sequence). This CDR3 spans 15 amino acids. The CDR3 here is CASRWGHPSNQPQHF. As DNA, the CDR3 is TGTGCCAGTAGATGGGGACACCCTAGCAATCAGCCCCAGCATTTT.